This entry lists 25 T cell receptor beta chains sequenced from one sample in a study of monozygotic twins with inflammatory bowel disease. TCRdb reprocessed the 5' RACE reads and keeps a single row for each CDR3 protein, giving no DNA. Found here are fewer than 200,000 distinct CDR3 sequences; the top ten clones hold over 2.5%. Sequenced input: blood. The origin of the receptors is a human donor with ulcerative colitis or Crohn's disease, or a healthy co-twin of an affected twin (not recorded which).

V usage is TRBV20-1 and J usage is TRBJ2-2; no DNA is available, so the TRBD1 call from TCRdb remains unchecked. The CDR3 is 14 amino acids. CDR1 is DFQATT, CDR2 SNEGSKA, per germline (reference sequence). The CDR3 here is CSAREGGRAGELFF.

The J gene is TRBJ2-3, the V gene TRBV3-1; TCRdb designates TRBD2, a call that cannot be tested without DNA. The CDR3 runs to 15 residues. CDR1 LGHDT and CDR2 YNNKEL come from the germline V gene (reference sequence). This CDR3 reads CASRRAGGLSDTQYF.

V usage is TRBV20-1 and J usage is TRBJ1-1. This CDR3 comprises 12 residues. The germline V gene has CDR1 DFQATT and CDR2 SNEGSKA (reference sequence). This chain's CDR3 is CSASWRGSEAFF.

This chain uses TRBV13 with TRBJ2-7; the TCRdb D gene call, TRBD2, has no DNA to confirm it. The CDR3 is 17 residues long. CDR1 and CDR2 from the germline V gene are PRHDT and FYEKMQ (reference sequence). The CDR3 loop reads CASSLLKGRFSSYEQYF.

This chain's CDR3 is CASSLSAAGETQYF. The V call is TRBV28, the J call TRBJ2-5; TCRdb gives TRBD2 as the D gene, but with no DNA this cannot be confirmed. CDR1 MDHEN and CDR2 SYDVKM come from the germline V gene. CDR3 length equals 14 residues.

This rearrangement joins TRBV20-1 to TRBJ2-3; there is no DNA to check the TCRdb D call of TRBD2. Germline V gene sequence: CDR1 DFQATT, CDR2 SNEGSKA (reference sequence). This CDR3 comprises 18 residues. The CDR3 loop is CSAPMGTSGRKSTDTQYF.

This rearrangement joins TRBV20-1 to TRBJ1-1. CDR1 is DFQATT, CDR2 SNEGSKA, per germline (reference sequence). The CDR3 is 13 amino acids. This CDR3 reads CSASVVRFTEAFF.

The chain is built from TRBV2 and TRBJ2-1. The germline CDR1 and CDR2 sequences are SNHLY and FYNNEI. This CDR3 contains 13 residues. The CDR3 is CAGSGSSYNEQFF.

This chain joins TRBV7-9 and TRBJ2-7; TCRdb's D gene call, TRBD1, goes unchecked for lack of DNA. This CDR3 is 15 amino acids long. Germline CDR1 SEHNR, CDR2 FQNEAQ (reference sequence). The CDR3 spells CASSLDSAGQAEQYF.

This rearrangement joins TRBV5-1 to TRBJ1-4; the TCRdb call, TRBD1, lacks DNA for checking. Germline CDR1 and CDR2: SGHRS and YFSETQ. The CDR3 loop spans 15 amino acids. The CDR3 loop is CASSSRRDREEKLFF. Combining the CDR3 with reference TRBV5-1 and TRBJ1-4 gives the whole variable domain KAGVTQTPRYLIKTRGQQVTLSCSPISGHRSVSWYQQTPGQGLQFLFEYFSETQRNKGNFPGRFSGRQFSNSRSEMNVSTLELGDSALYLCASSSRRDREEKLFFGSGTQLSVL.

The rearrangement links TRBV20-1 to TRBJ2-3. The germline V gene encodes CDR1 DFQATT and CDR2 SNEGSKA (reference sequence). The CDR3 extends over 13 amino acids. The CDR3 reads CSAQKGATDTQYF.

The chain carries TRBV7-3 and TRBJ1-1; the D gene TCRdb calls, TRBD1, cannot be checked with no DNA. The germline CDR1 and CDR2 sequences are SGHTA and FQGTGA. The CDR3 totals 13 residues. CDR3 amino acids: CASSLAPAAEAFF. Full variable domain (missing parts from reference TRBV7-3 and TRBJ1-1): GAGVSQTPSNKVTEKGKYVELRCDPISGHTALYWYRQSLGQGPEFLIYFQGTGAADDSGLPNDRFFAVRPEGSVSTLKIQRTERGDSAVYLCASSLAPAAEAFFGQGTRLTVV.

CDR3 sequence reads: CSARVTGPRRSSYEQYF. This sequence joins TRBV20-1 and TRBJ2-7. The CDR3 extends over 17 amino acids. Germline CDR1 is DFQATT and CDR2 is SNEGSKA (reference sequence).

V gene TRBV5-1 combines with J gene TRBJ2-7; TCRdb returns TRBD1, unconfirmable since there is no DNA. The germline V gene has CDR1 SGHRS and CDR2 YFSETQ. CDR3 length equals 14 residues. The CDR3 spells CASSLRGQANEQYF.

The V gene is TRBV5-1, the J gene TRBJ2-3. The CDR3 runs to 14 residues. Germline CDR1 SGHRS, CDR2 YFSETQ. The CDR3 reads CASSLEVSTDTQYF. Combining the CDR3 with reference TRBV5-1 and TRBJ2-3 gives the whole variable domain KAGVTQTPRYLIKTRGQQVTLSCSPISGHRSVSWYQQTPGQGLQFLFEYFSETQRNKGNFPGRFSGRQFSNSRSEMNVSTLELGDSALYLCASSLEVSTDTQYFGPGTRLTVL.

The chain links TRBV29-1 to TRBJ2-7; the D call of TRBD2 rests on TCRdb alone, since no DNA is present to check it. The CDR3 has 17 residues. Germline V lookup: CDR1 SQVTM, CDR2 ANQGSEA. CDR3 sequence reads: CSVEDRVAGGLFSEQYF.

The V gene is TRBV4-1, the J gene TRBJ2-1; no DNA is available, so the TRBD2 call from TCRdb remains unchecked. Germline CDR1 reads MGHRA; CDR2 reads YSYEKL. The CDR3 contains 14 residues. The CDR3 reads CASSHLRRLNEQFF.

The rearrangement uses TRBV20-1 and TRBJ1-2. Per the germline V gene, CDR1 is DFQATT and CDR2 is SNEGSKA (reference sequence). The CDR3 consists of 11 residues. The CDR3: CSASGLNGYTF.

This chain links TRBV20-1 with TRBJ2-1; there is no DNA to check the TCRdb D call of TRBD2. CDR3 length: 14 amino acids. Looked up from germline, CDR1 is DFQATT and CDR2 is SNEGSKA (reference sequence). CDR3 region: CSARVGLALGEQFF.

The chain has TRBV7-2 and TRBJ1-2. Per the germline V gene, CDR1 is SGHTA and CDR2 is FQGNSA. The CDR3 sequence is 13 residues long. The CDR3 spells CASSLTVNYGYTF.

This CDR3 is CATSVYDSYSYEQYF. The gene calls are TRBV28 and TRBJ2-7; TCRdb's D gene call, TRBD1, goes unchecked for lack of DNA. The length of the CDR3 is 15 residues. The germline CDR1 and CDR2 sequences are MDHEN and SYDVKM.

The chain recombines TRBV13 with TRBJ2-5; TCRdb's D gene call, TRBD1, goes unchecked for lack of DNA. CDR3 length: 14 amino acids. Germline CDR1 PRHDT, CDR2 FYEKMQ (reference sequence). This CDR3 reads CASSLGQIGGTQYF.

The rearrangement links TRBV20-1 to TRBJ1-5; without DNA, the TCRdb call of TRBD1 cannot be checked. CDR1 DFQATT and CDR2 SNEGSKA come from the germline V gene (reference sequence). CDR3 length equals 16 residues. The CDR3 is CSAPPPQGVRNQPQHF.

The CDR3 is CAISEYREETQYF. This chain connects TRBV10-3 to TRBJ2-5. This CDR3 region has 13 residues. Looked up from germline, CDR1 is ENHRY and CDR2 is SYGVKD.

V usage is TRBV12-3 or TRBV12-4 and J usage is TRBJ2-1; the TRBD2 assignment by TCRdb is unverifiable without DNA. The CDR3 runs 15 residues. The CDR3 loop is CASSPGASGRGRQFF.